This T cell receptor beta chain comes out of a study of blood T cell repertoires in COVID-19. On the study more broadly: Samples taken during acute and convalescent COVID-19 were collected in the United States, Italy and Spain. T cells, B-cell-depleted T cells, or PBMCs provided the cDNA or gDNA that served as material.

Per the authors' pipeline: Nucleated cell counts were estimated from reference gene primer amplification. Using immunoSEQ multiplex PCR, the repertoire was profiled, and TCRdb retains in-frame clones only, with some absent. V and J calls and clone size are copied from that table; D and trimming were computed from the DNA. The table has approximately 24,000 clones, about 89% seen once; the top ten hold approximately 29%. The V gene end was trimmed by 3 bases and the J gene end by 1 base; junction bases not matched to a gene: 4. The CDR3 is made up of 15 amino acids. From germline, CDR1 is LGHDT and CDR2 YNNKEL (reference sequence).

The V gene is TRBV3-1 (or the pseudogene TRBV3-2), the J gene TRBJ1-1, with 8 bases aligning to TRBD1. Sequencing was performed on peripheral blood. The receptor's source is a woman in her 70s with active COVID-19. The CDR3 DNA sequence: TGTGCCAGCAGCCACCTCGGGACAGGGAACACTGAAGCTTTCTTT. Translated: CASSHLGTGNTEAFF.